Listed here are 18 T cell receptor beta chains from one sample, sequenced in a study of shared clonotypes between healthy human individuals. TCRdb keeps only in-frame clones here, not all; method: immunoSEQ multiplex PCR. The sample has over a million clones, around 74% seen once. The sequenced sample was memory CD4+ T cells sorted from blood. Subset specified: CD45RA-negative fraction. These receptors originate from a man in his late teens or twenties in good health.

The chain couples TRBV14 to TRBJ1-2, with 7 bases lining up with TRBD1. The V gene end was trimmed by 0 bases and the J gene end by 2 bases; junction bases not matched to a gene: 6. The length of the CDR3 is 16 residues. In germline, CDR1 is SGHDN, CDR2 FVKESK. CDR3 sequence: CASSQDLGQLNYGYTF. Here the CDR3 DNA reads TGTGCCAGCAGCCAAGATTTGGGACAGCTGAACTATGGCTACACCTTC.

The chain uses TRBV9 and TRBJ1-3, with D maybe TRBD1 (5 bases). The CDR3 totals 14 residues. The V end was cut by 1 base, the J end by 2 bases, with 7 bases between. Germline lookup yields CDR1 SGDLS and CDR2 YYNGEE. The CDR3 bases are TGTGCCAGCAGCGTACAGGGTGCTGGAAACACCATATATTTT. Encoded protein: CASSVQGAGNTIYF.

The CDR3 nucleotides read TGTGCCAGTAACTTGGGTCTTAAAGAGACCCAGTACTTC. Its protein product is CASNLGLKETQYF. V and J are TRBV28 and TRBJ2-5, with no clear D. The CDR3 is 13 residues long. CDR1 and CDR2 (germline): MDHEN, SYDVKM. V was trimmed by 9 bases and J by 3 bases, leaving 14 bases between them.

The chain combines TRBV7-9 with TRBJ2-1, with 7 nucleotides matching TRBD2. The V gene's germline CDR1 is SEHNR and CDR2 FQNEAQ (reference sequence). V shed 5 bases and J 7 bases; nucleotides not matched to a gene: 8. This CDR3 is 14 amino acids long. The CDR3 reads CASSRGGTTNEQFF. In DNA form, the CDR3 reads TGTGCCAGCAGCAGAGGAGGGACTACTAATGAGCAGTTCTTC.

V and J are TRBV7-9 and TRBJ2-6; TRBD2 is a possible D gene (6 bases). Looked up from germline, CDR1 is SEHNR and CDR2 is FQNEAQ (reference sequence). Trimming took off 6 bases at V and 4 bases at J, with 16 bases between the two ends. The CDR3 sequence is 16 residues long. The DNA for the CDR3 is TGTGCCAGCAGAAGTAGCGGTTCATCGGGGGCCAACGTCCTGACTTTC. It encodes CASRSSGSSGANVLTF.

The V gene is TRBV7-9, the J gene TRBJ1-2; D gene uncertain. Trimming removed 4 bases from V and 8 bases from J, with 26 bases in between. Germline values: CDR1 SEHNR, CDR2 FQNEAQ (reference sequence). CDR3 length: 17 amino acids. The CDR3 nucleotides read TGTGCCAGCAGCTCAGACTTTTCCGGGATCACTAAGGAGGGCTACACCTTC. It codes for CASSSDFSGITKEGYTF.

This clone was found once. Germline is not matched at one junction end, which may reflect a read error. The CDR3 spells CACSGAGFGETQYF. The CDR3 DNA reads TGTGCCTGTAGTGGGGCTGGATTCGGAGAGACCCAGTACTTC. The J gene is TRBJ2-5, the V gene TRBV30, with D maybe TRBD1 (5 bases). This CDR3 is built from 14 residues. The V gene's germline CDR1 is GTSNPN and CDR2 SVGIG (reference sequence).

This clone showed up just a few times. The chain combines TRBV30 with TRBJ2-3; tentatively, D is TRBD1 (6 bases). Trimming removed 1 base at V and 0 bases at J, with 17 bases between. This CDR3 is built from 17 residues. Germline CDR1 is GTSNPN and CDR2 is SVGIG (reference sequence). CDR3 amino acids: CAWSDRTAHTSTDTQYF. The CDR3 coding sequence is TGTGCCTGGAGTGACCGGACAGCCCATACTAGCACAGATACGCAGTATTTT.

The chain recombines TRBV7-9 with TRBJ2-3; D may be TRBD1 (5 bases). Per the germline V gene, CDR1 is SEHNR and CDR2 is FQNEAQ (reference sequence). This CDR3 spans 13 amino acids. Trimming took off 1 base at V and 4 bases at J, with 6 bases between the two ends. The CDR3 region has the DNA TGTGCCAGCAGCTTAGTCAGGGCAGATACGCAGTATTTT. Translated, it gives CASSLVRADTQYF.

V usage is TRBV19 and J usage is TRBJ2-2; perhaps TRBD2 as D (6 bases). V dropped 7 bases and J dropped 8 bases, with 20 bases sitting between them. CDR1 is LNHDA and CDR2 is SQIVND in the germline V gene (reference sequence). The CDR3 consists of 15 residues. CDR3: CASTPLGRRGGELFF. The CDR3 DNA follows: TGTGCCAGTACCCCCCTGGGACGGCGGGGAGGGGAGCTGTTTTTT.

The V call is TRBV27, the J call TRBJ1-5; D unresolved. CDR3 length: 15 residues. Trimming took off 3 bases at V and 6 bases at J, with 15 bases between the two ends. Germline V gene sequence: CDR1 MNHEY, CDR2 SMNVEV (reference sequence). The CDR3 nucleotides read TGTGCCAGCAGTTTGTACAATAACGTCGGTCAGCCCCAGCATTTT. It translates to CASSLYNNVGQPQHF.

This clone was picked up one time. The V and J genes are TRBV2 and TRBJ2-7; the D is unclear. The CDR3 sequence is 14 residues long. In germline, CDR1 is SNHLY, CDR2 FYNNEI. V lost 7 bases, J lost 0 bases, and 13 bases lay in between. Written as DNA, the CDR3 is TGTGCCAGCACAAGTGGACGCCTCTCCTACGAGCAGTACTTC. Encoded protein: CASTSGRLSYEQYF.

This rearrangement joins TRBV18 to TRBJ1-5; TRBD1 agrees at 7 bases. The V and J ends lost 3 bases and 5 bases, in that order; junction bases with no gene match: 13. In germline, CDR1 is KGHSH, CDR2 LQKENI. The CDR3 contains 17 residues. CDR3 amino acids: CASSPDRVNMVDQPQHF. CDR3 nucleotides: TGTGCCAGCTCACCCGACAGGGTGAACATGGTAGATCAGCCCCAGCATTTT.

The CDR3 loop reads CASSNSLSTDTQYF. The CDR3 DNA reads as TGTGCCAGCAGCAACAGTCTTAGCACAGATACGCAGTATTTT. V gene TRBV7-9 combines with J gene TRBJ2-3; D is ambiguous. V was cut by 5 bases and J by 0 bases, with 9 bases left in between. CDR3 size: 14 residues. Germline V gene data show CDR1 as SEHNR and CDR2 as FQNEAQ (reference sequence).

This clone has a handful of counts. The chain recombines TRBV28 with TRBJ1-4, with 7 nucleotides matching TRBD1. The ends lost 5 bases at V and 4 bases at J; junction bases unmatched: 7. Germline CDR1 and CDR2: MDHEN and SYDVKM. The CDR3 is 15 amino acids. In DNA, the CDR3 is TGTGCCAGCAGTGTCCCGGGACAGATTAATGAAAAACTGTTTTTT. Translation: CASSVPGQINEKLFF.

CDR3 in DNA: TGTGCCAGCAGCAAAGAGGCTGGGGCAGGGGCCAGGACTGGGGCCAACGTCCTGACTTTC. Amino acids: CASSKEAGAGARTGANVLTF. V and J are TRBV21-1 and TRBJ2-6; TRBD1, the table's D call, lacks a check against the DNA. TRBV21-1 is shown as a pseudogene. The CDR3 extends over 20 amino acids.

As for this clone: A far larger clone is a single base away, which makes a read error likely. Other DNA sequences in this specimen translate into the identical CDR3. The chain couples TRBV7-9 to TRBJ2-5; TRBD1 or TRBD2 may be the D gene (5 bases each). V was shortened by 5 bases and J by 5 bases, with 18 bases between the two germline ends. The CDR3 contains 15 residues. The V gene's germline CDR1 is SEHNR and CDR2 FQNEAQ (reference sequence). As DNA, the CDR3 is TGTGCCAGCAGCCCCGGGACCTTAGGGCCCGAGACCCAGTACTTC. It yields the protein CASSPGTLGPETQYF. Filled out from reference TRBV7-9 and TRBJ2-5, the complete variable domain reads DTGVSQNPRHKITKRGQNVTFRCDPISEHNRLYWYRQTLGQGPEFLTYFQNEAQLEKSRLLSDRFSAERPKGSFSTLEIQRTEQGDSAMYLCASSPGTLGPETQYFGPGTRLLVL.

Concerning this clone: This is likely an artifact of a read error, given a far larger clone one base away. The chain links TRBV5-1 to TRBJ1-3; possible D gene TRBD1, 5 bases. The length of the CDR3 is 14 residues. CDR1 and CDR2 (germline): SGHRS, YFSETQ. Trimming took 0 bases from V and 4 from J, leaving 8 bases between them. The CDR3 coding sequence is TGCGCCAGCAGCTTGGCAGGGCCGGGAAACACCATATATTTT. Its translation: CASSLAGPGNTIYF. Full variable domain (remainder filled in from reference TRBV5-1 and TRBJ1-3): KAGVTQTPRYLIKTRGQQVTLSCSPISGHRSVSWYQQTPGQGLQFLFEYFSETQRNKGNFPGRFSGRQFSNSRSEMNVSTLELGDSALYLCASSLAGPGNTIYFGEGSWLTVV.